The clone carrying this T cell receptor (beta chain) was detected only a few times. The sample is drawn from a study of T cells in Graves' hyperthyroidism and ophthalmopathy. Researchers amplified the TCR beta CDR3 regions from RNA transcripts. Researchers ran a first-round RT-PCR on the TCR CDR3 using the HTBI primer set. TCRdb re-called the multiplex PCR reads with MiXCR, one entry per CDR3 protein. The table lists 470,000 or so distinct CDR3 sequences, around 20% of them singletons. Germline V gene lookup returns CDR1 ENHRY and CDR2 SYGVKD. The V gene lost 7 bases and the J gene lost 5 bases, with 18 bases spanning the gap. This CDR3 has 14 residues.

This receptor was taken from a man between 18 and 29 years old with Graves' hyperthyroidism. Sequences were obtained from blood. The chain recombines TRBV10-3 with TRBJ2-7; D unresolved. CDR3 protein: CAITTGSPGHEQYF. The DNA for the CDR3 is TGTGCCATCACCACCGGTTCTCCGGGTCACGAGCAGTACTTC.